The 14 T cell receptor beta chains listed next were all sequenced from one sample in a study of blood T cell repertoires in COVID-19. TCRdb keeps only in-frame clones here, not all; method: immunoSEQ multiplex PCR. The table includes fewer than 300,000 clones, roughly 90% detected once. Sequencing used peripheral blood. Every receptor here comes from a woman in her 30s with COVID-19, enrolled during active disease.

This clone was counted a single time. The chain is built from TRBV19 and TRBJ1-3; TRBD1 matches at 8 bases. V shed 5 bases, J shed 2 bases, and the junction held 5 bases outside the gene matches. CDR3 length: 15 amino acids. From germline, CDR1 is LNHDA and CDR2 SQIVND (reference sequence). CDR3 sequence reads: CASSSDRDAGNTIYF. DNA of the CDR3: TGTGCCAGTAGTTCGGACAGGGATGCTGGAAACACCATATATTTT.

The chain carries TRBV12-3 or TRBV12-4 and TRBJ1-1; D gene uncertain. The CDR3 consists of 13 residues. V was cut by 0 bases and J by 0 bases, with 2 bases left in between. The CDR3: CASSLAMNTEAFF. CDR3 sequence (DNA): TGTGCCAGCAGTTTAGCCATGAACACTGAAGCTTTCTTT.

V is TRBV5-1 and J is TRBJ1-6, with a tentative D call TRBD1 (6 bases). The germline CDR1 and CDR2 sequences are SGHRS and YFSETQ. V lost 0 bases to trimming and J lost 6 bases, with 16 bases between them. The CDR3 consists of 17 residues. The CDR3 DNA reads TGCGCCAGCAGCTTGGGATATTCAGCGGGGGCTAATTCACCCCTCCACTTT. Protein product: CASSLGYSAGANSPLHF.

This chain joins TRBV2 and TRBJ1-5; D is uncertain. Trimming removed 4 bases from V and 0 bases from J, with 10 bases in between. The CDR3 length is 15 residues. Germline CDR1 and CDR2: SNHLY and FYNNEI. The CDR3 region is CASSVGRNSNQPQHF. DNA of the CDR3: TGTGCCAGCAGTGTTGGGCGCAATAGCAATCAGCCCCAGCATTTT.

The chain employs TRBV13 and TRBJ1-1, with a possible D match to TRBD1 (5 bases). V was shortened by 4 bases and J by 7 bases, with 10 bases between the two germline ends. CDR1 and CDR2 from the germline V gene are PRHDT and FYEKMQ (reference sequence). This CDR3 contains 12 residues. The CDR3 DNA follows: TGTGCCAGCAGCTGGACCGACAGTGAAGCTTTCTTT. It translates to CASSWTDSEAFF.

The chain is built from TRBV11-2 and TRBJ2-7; 11 bases line up with TRBD1. Germline V CDR1 and CDR2: SGHAT, FQNNGV. Unmatched junction bases numbered 6, after V lost 6 bases and J lost 2 bases. The CDR3 consists of 15 residues. CDR3 sequence reads: CASSPDRGQTYEQYF. The CDR3 nucleotides read TGTGCCAGCAGTCCGGACAGGGGGCAAACCTACGAGCAGTACTTC.

The chain links TRBV27 to TRBJ1-5, with TRBD1 identical over 7 bases. The CDR3 sequence is 14 residues long. Germline-derived CDR1 and CDR2 are MNHEY and SMNVEV (reference sequence). Trimming removed 5 bases from V and 6 bases from J; junction bases left unmatched: 7. For the CDR3, the DNA is TGTGCCAGCAGTCCCCGACAGGGAACTCAGCCCCAGCATTTT. It translates to CASSPRQGTQPQHF.

The J gene is TRBJ1-3, the V gene TRBV6-2 or TRBV6-3; tentatively, D is TRBD1 (6 bases). The CDR3 contains 15 residues. Trimming took off 5 bases at V and 5 bases at J, with 16 bases between the two ends. Germline V gene data show CDR1 as MNHEY and CDR2 as SVGEGT. The CDR3 DNA sequence: TGTGCCAGCAGTACGCTACAGGGTCTTAGAAACACCATATATTTT. Protein: CASSTLQGLRNTIYF.

The chain couples TRBV6-1 to TRBJ1-5, with a weak D call TRBD1 (5 bases). The CDR3 sequence is 15 residues long. V dropped 3 bases and J dropped 4 bases, with 13 bases sitting between them. Per germline, CDR1 MNHNS and CDR2 SASEGT. CDR3 protein: CASSDGGIPNQPQHF. The CDR3 DNA sequence: TGTGCCAGCAGTGATGGGGGGATTCCGAATCAGCCCCAGCATTTT.

The rearrangement uses TRBV7-2 and TRBJ2-2; 11 nucleotides align to TRBD2. CDR1 SGHTA and CDR2 FQGNSA come from the germline V gene. The CDR3 contains 14 residues. V shed 6 bases and J 5 bases; nucleotides not matched to a gene: 2. CDR3 sequence reads: CASRRLAGTGELFF. CDR3 sequence (DNA): TGTGCCAGCAGGCGACTAGCGGGGACCGGGGAGCTGTTTTTT.

This chain uses TRBV3-1 (or the pseudogene TRBV3-2) with TRBJ2-7; D is unclear. Germline V gene data show CDR1 as LGHDT and CDR2 as YNNKEL (reference sequence). The V and J ends lost 0 bases and 6 bases respectively, with 18 bases between them. There are 16 residues in the CDR3. CDR3 residues: CASSQDHQHQASEQYF. The CDR3 DNA sequence: TGTGCCAGCAGCCAAGATCATCAGCACCAAGCGTCCGAGCAGTACTTC.

CDR3 sequence reads: CASSLVSAGTTYEQYF. As DNA, the CDR3 is TGCGCCAGCAGCTTGGTGTCGGCAGGGACTACCTACGAGCAGTACTTC. The chain couples TRBV5-1 to TRBJ2-7; 7 bases are shared with TRBD2. Trimming at V came to 0 bases and at J to 2 bases, leaving 8 bases not matched to a gene. From germline, CDR1 is SGHRS and CDR2 YFSETQ. The CDR3 length is 16 residues. Combining the CDR3 with reference TRBV5-1 and TRBJ2-7 gives the whole variable domain KAGVTQTPRYLIKTRGQQVTLSCSPISGHRSVSWYQQTPGQGLQFLFEYFSETQRNKGNFPGRFSGRQFSNSRSEMNVSTLELGDSALYLCASSLVSAGTTYEQYFGPGTRLTVT.

The chain couples TRBV25-1 to TRBJ2-3, with a weak D call TRBD2 (5 bases). V was trimmed by 6 bases and J by 2 bases, leaving 15 bases between them. The germline CDR1 and CDR2 sequences are MGHDK and SYGVNS. This CDR3 contains 15 residues. This CDR3 reads CASSALTGFTDTQYF. DNA of the CDR3: TGTGCCAGCAGCGCACTTACGGGATTCACAGATACGCAGTATTTT.

CDR3 coding DNA: TGTGCCAGCAGCTCTACGGACAGACTAGCGGGAGGGCCATCTGAGCAGTTCTTC. The encoded protein is CASSSTDRLAGGPSEQFF. The chain recombines TRBV7-9 with TRBJ2-1; 14 bases fit TRBD2. Germline trimming cut 4 bases from V and 9 bases from J; bases unmatched to any gene: 14. Germline CDR1 is SEHNR and CDR2 is FQNEAQ (reference sequence). The CDR3 contains 18 residues.